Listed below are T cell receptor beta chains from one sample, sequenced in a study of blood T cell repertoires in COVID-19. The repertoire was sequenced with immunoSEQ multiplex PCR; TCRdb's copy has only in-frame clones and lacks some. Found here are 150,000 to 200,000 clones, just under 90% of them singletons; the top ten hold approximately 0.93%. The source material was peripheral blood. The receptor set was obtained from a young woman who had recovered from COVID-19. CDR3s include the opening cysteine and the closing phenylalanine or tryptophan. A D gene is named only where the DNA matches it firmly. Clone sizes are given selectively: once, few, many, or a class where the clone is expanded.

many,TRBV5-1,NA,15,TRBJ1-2,CASSLTSQGRYGYTF,TGCGCCAGCAGCTTGACCTCGCAGGGGCGATATGGCTACACCTTC
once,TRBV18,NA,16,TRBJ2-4,CASSPGGSLAKNIQYF,TGTGCCAGCTCACCTGGAGGTTCACTAGCCAAAAACATTCAGTACTTC
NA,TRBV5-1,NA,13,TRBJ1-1,CASSFPGNTEAFF,TGCGCCAGCAGCTTCCCAGGGAACACTGAAGCTTTCTTT
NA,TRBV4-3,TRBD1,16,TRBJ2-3,CASSQGAGQGTDTQYF,TGCGCCAGCAGCCAAGGAGCGGGACAGGGAACAGATACGCAGTATTTT
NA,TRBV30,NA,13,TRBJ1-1,CAWSASPQGEAFF,TGTGCCTGGAGTGCCTCACCGCAGGGTGAAGCTTTCTTT
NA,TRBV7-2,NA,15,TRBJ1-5,CASSLDAGGDQPQHF,TGTGCCAGCAGCTTAGATGCAGGAGGGGATCAGCCCCAGCATTTT
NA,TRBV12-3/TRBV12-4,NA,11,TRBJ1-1,CASTSGAEAFF,TGTGCCAGCACCTCCGGGGCTGAAGCTTTCTTT
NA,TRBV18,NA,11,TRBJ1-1,CASLRTTEAFF,TGTGCCAGCCTTAGAACTACTGAAGCTTTCTTT
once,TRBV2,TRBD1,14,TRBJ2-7,CASSRDRGTYEQYF,TGTGCCAGCAGCCGGGACAGGGGAACCTACGAGCAGTACTTC
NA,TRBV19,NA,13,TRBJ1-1,CASSIGTNTEAFF,TGTGCCAGTAGTATCGGGACAAACACTGAAGCTTTCTTT
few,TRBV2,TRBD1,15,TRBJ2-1,CASSTGTGIFNEQFF,TGTGCCAGCAGCACCGGGACAGGGATTTTTAATGAGCAGTTCTTC
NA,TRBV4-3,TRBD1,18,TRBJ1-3,CASSHQPDRVNSGNTIYF,TGCGCCAGCAGCCACCAACCCGACAGGGTCAACTCTGGAAACACCATATATTTT
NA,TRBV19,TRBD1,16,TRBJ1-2,CASSAPGTGGFYGYTF,TGTGCCAGTAGTGCCCCCGGGACAGGGGGTTTCTATGGCTACACCTTC
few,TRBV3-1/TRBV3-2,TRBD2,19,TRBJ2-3,CASSQEGLAGDPLCFTQYF,TGTGCCAGCAGCCAAGAAGGACTAGCGGGGGACCCCCTCTGTTTCACGCAGTATTTT
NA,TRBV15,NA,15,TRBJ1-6,CATSRVGGGNSPLHF,TGTGCCACCAGCAGAGTGGGAGGGGGGAATTCACCCCTCCACTTT
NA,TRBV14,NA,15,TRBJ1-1,CASSPRRYSGTEAFF,TGTGCCAGCAGCCCCAGACGGTACAGTGGGACTGAAGCTTTCTTT
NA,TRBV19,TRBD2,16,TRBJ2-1,CASSIVTLAGGGEQFF,TGTGCCAGTAGTATAGTGACACTAGCGGGAGGTGGTGAGCAGTTCTTC
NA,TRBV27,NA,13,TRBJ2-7,CASSPSGGYEQYF,TGTGCCAGCAGCCCCAGTGGGGGGTACGAGCAGTACTTC